In its sample, the clone carrying this TCR beta chain was seen once. Its matching antigen is unknown. TCRdb recomputed calls from the reads with MiXCR, one row per CDR3 protein. The sample consists of about 160,000 distinct CDR3 sequences, 17% of them appearing once. This record belongs to a study of T cell repertoires in cytomegalovirus infection. Study-wide background: Indicated by public TCR beta signatures were CMV infection and matching HLA type. Study-wide points: HLA-C-restricted CMV-specific TCR beta clonotypes were dominant in the ex vivo response. Cumulative public TCR beta family frequency identified CMV carriers with the relevant HLA.

CDR3 length: 13 amino acids. Trimming pared 4 bases from V and 5 bases from J, leaving 9 bases between. Germline V lookup: CDR1 SGHTA, CDR2 FQGNSA. This sequence was found in a human donor in good health (CMV status not recorded). Some clones in this sample may be carry-over from other donors' samples. The source material was CD8+ T cells from PBMCs. The rearrangement links TRBV7-2 to TRBJ2-1; D is ambiguous. CDR3 sequence (DNA): TGTGCCAGCAGCTGGGTAGGAAACAATGAGCAGTTCTTC. This translates into CASSWVGNNEQFF.